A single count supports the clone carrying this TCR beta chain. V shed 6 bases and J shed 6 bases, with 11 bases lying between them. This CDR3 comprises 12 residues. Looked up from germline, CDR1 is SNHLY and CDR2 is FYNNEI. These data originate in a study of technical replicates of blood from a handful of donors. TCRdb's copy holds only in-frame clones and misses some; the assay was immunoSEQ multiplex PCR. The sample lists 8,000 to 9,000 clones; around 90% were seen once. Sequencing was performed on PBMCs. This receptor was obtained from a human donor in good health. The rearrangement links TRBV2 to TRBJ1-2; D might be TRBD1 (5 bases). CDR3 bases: TGTGCCAGCAGATCACGGGGGGATGGCTACACCTTC. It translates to CASRSRGDGYTF.